This TCR beta chain was documented in a study of PD-L1 blockade in urothelial cancer (dated by TCRdb to about 2017). About the full investigation: Every patient began therapy in the mid-2010s and was given atezolizumab 1,200 mg intravenously every 3 weeks. A median of about 150,000 T cells and 83,000 or so unique TCRs was obtained from blood samples, and a median clonality of roughly 0.082 was observed. An exploratory multi-omic analysis was conducted of the somatic, immune and clinical correlates of response to PD-L1 blockade with atezolizumab in urothelial cancer. In the same patients who had TCR sequencing, pretreatment tumors also underwent whole exome sequencing and RNA sequencing. Pretreatment tumor samples and matched peripheral blood, collected serially before and after atezolizumab treatment, underwent TCR sequencing. An ECOG performance status of 0 or 1 was recorded for the patients, and 0 to 3 prior chemotherapy regimens had been received by the patients. Durable clinical benefit was defined as a progression-free survival longer than 6 months, and TCR features were additionally tested against progression-free survival and overall survival. Blood samples were analyzed 3 weeks after the start of treatment (second dose) and 6 weeks after the start of treatment. Twenty-five of 29 patients were identified as males with urothelial cancer of bladder origin, and a prior smoking history was reported by 18 of 29 patients. Twenty-nine patients had pretreatment blood TCR-seq, about 24 had at least one posttreatment blood collection, and about 24 had tumor TCR-seq. Durable clinical benefit was achieved by nine patients and was not achieved by 20 patients. Results the study describes overall, beyond this receptor: Because the sample size was small (n of about 29) and many exploratory analyses were performed, the results are intended to be hypothesis-generating. A pretreatment peripheral blood TCR clonality below the median was linked to improved progression-free and overall survival. Patients with durable benefit showed greater expansion of tumor-associated TCR clones in peripheral blood 3 weeks after starting treatment (n ≈ 21, p = 0.022).

CDR1 and CDR2 were assigned from the germline V gene as SGDLS and YYNGEE. V was cut back by 0 bases and J by 5 bases, leaving a gap of 11 bases between them. Including cysteine and phenylalanine, the CDR3 has 14 amino acids. Solely the CDR3 DNA is kept, with 42 bases framed from the first base. Details on this clone: This receptor's antigen is unknown. Base qualities are not at hand, and no much larger clone is one base apart.

Synthetic TCR analog templates were spiked into each PCR so that absolute template abundance could be estimated from read counts. The immunoSEQ assay used bias-controlled V and J gene primers to amplify TCRbeta CDR3 regions from genomic DNA. Sequencing of rearranged TCRbeta segments was performed at approximately 20X coverage. From the authors' description of their analysis: Sequencing errors were corrected by clustering and CDR3s were annotated against IMGT to assign V, D and J genes. Downstream analyses used only productive TCRbeta rearrangements and left out out-of-frame or stop-codon sequences. To compute clonality, Shannon entropy was normalized by the log of the number of unique productive sequences and then subtracted from one. Clones differing between time points or between blood and tumor were identified by Fisher's exact test with Benjamini-Hochberg correction at adjusted p below 0.01. TCRdb's version of the immuneACCESS table is confined to in-frame rearrangements and falls short of the full clone set. An unresolved V gene accounts for under half of the shortfall where checked; the remainder is of unknown origin. The V and J calls and clone size come from that table; D and trimming were worked out from the DNA. The sample table shows 95,000 to 100,000 clones, and around 90% are seen once. The ten largest clonotypes hold 1.5% to 2.5% of the sample.

This sample's time point label indicates: pretreatment peripheral blood. The cohort comprised roughly 30 patients with locally advanced or metastatic urothelial carcinoma treated at Memorial Sloan Kettering on a trial protocol. Peripheral blood mononuclear cells were collected from each patient pretreatment and during treatment, giving between 1 and 8 total time points per patient. The Qiagen DNeasy Blood extraction kit was used to purify genomic DNA from total PBMCs and from tumor samples. Collected pretreatment and during treatment, PBMCs were isolated and stored as previously described. This chain joins TRBV9 to TRBJ2-5, with the D gene too uncertain to name. The source material was PBMCs, sampled around atezolizumab (anti-PD-L1) treatment. This TCR came from a man between 60 and 75 years old with urothelial cancer. The DNA sequence is TGTGCCAGCAGCGTAGTAGCCAGTTCGGAGACCCAGTACTTC. Its protein is CASSVVASSETQYF.